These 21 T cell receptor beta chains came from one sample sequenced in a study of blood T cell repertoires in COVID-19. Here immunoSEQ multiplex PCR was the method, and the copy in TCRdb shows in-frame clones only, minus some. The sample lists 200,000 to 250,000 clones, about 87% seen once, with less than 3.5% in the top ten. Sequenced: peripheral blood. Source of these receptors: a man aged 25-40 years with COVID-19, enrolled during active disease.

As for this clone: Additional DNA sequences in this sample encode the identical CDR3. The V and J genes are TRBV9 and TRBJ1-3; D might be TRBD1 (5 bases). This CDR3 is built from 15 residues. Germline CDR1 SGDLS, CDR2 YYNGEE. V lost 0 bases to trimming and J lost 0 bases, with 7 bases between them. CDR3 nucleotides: TGTGCCAGCAGCGTAGCAGGGCTCTCTGGAAACACCATATATTTT. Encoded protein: CASSVAGLSGNTIYF. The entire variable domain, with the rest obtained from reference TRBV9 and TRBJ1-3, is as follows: DSGVTQTPKHLITATGQRVTLRCSPRSGDLSVYWYQQSLDQGLQFLIQYYNGEERAKGNILERFSAQQFPDLHSELNLSSLELGDSALYFCASSVAGLSGNTIYFGEGSWLTVV.

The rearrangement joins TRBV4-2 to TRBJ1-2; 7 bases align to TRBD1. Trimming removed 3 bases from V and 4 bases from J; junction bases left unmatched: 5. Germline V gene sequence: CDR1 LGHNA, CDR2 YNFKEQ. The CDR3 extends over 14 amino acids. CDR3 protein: CASSQERQGYGYTF. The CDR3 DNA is TGTGCCAGCAGCCAGGAGAGACAGGGCTATGGCTACACCTTC.

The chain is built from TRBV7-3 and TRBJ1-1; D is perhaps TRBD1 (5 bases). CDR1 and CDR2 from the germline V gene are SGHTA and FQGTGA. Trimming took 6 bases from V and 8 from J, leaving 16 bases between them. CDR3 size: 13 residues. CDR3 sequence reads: CASSRGSNREAFF. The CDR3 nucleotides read TGTGCCAGCAGTCGAGGCTCTAACAGGGAAGCTTTCTTT.

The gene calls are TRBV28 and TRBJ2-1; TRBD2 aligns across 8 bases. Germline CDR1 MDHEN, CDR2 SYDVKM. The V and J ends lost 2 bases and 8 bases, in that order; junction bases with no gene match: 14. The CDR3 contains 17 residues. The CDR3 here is CASSLLPGGRAKDEQFF. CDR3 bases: TGTGCCAGCAGTTTACTACCGGGGGGGAGGGCCAAAGATGAGCAGTTCTTC.

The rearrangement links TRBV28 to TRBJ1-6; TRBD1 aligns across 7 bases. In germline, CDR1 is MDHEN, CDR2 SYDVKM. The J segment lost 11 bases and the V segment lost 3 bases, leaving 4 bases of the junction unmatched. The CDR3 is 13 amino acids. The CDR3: CASSLGQGAPLHF. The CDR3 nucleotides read TGTGCCAGCAGTTTGGGGCAGGGGGCACCCCTCCACTTT. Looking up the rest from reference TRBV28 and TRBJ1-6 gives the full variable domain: DVKVTQSSRYLVKRTGEKVFLECVQDMDHENMFWYRQDPGLGLRLIYFSYDVKMKEKGDIPEGYSVSREKKERFSLILESASTNQTSMYLCASSLGQGAPLHFGNGTRLTVT.

CDR3 region: CASSLGRLAGGQMDTQYF. The CDR3 coding sequence is TGTGCCAGCAGTTTAGGGAGACTAGCGGGGGGTCAAATGGATACGCAGTATTTT. The chain recombines TRBV27 with TRBJ2-3; 13 nucleotides match TRBD2. Germline V gene data show CDR1 as MNHEY and CDR2 as SMNVEV (reference sequence). Trimming removed 2 bases from V and 6 bases from J; junction bases left unmatched: 11. The CDR3 is 18 amino acids.

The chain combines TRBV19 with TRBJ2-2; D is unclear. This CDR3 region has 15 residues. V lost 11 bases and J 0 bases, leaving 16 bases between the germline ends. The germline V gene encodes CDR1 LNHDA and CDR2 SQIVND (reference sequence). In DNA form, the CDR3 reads TGTGCCCTTAGTGTTGGCGACTCGAACACCGGGGAGCTGTTTTTT. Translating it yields CALSVGDSNTGELFF. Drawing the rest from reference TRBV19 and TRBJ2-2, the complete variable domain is DGGITQSPKYLFRKEGQNVTLSCEQNLNHDAMYWYRQDPGQGLRLIYYSQIVNDFQKGDIAEGYSVSREKKESFPLTVTSAQKNPTAFYLCALSVGDSNTGELFFGEGSRLTVL.

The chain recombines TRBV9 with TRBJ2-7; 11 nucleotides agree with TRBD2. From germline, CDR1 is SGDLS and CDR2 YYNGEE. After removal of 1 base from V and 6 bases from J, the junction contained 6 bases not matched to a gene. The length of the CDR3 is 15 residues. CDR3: CASSVSLAGGSEQYF. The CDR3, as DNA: TGTGCCAGCAGCGTAAGTCTAGCGGGGGGCTCCGAGCAGTACTTC.

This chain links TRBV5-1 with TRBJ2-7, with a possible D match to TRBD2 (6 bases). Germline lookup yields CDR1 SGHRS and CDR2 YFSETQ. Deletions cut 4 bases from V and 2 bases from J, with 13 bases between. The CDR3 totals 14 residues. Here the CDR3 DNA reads TGCGCCAGCAGCGGGGGAGGAGGGACCTACGAGCAGTACTTC. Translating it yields CASSGGGGTYEQYF. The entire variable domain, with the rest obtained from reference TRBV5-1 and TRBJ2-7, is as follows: KAGVTQTPRYLIKTRGQQVTLSCSPISGHRSVSWYQQTPGQGLQFLFEYFSETQRNKGNFPGRFSGRQFSNSRSEMNVSTLELGDSALYLCASSGGGGTYEQYFGPGTRLTVT.

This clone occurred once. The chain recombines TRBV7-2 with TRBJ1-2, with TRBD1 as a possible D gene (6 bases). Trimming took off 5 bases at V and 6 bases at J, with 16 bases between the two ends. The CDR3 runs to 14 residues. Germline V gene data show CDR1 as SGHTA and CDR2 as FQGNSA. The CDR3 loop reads CASSTRQASNGYTF. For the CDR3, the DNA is TGTGCCAGCAGCACGAGACAGGCGTCAAATGGCTACACCTTC.

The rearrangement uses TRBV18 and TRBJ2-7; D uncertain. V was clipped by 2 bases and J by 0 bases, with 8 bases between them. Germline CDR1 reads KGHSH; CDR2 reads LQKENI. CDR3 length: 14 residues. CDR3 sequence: CASSPAYSSYEQYF. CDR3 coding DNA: TGTGCCAGCTCACCAGCTTACAGCTCCTACGAGCAGTACTTC.

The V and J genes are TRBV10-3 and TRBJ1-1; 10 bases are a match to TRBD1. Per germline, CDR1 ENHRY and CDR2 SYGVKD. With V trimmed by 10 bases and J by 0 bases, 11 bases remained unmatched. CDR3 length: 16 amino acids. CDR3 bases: TGTGCCACCCGAAAGGGGACAGGGGAAATGAACACTGAAGCTTTCTTT. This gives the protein CATRKGTGEMNTEAFF.

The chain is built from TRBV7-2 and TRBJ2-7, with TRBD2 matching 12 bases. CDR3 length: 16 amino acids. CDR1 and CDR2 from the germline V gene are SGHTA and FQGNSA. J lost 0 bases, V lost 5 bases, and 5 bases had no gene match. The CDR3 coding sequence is TGTGCCAGCAGCACCGGACTAGCGGGACCCTCCTACGAGCAGTACTTC. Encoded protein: CASSTGLAGPSYEQYF.

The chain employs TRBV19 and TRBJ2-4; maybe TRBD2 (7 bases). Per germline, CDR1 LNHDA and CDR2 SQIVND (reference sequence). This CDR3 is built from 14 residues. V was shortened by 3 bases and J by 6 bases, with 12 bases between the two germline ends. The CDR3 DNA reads TGTGCCAGTAGTATTGGGGGGGCCGGAAACATTCAGTACTTC. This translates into CASSIGGAGNIQYF. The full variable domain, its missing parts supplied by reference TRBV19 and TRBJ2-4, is DGGITQSPKYLFRKEGQNVTLSCEQNLNHDAMYWYRQDPGQGLRLIYYSQIVNDFQKGDIAEGYSVSREKKESFPLTVTSAQKNPTAFYLCASSIGGAGNIQYFGAGTRLSVL.

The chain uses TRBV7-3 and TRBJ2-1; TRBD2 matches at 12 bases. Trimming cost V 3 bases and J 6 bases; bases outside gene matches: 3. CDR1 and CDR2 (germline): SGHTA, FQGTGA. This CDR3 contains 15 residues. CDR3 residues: CASSFRLAGANEQFF. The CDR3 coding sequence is TGTGCCAGCAGCTTCCGACTAGCGGGAGCCAATGAGCAGTTCTTC.

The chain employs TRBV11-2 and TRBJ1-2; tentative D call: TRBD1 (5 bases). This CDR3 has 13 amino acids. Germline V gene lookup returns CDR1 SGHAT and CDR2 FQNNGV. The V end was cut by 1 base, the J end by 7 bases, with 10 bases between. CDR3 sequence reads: CASSLAGGPGYTF. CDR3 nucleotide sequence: TGTGCCAGCAGCTTAGCGGGGGGACCTGGCTACACCTTC.

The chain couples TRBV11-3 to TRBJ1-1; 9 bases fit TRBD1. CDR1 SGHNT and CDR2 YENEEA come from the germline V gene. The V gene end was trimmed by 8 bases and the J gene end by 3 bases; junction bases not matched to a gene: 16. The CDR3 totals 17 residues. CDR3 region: CASRSSDLGQGDTEAFF. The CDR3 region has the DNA TGTGCCAGCCGCTCAAGCGACCTGGGACAGGGAGACACTGAAGCTTTCTTT.

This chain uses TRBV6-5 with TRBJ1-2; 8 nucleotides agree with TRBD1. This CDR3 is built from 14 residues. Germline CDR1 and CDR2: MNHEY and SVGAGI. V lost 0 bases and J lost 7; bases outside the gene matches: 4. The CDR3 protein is CASSYSTGEGGYTF. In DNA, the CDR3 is TGTGCCAGCAGTTACTCGACAGGGGAAGGTGGCTACACCTTC.

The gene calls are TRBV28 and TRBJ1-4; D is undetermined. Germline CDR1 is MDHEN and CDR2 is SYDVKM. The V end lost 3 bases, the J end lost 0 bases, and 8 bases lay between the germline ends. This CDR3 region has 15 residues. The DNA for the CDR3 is TGTGCCAGCAGTTTTCGGAGGGCAACTAATGAAAAACTGTTTTTT. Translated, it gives CASSFRRATNEKLFF.

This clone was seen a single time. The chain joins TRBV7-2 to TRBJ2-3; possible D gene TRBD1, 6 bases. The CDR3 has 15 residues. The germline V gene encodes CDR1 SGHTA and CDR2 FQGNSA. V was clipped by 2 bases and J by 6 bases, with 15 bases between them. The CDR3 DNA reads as TGTGCCAGCAGCTTAACAGGGCCGGGTGGGGATACGCAGTATTTT. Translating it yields CASSLTGPGGDTQYF.

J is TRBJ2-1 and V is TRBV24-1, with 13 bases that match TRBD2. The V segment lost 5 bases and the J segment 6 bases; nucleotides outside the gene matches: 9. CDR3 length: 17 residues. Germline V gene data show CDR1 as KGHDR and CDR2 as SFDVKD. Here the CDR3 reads CATSVGTSGILGNEQFF. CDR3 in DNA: TGTGCCACCAGTGTGGGGACTAGCGGGATATTAGGCAATGAGCAGTTCTTC.